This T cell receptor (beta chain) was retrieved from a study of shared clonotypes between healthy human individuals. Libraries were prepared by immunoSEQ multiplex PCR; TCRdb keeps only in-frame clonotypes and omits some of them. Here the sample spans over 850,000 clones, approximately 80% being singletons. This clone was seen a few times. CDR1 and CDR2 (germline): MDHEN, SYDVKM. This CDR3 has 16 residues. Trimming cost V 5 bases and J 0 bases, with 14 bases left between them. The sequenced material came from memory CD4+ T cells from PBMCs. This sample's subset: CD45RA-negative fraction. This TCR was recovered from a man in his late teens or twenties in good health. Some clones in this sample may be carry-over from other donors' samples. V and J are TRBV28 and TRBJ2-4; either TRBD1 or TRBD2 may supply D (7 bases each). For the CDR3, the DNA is TGTGCCAGCAGTCCCGCAGGGGGGGGAGCCAAAAACATTCAGTACTTC. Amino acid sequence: CASSPAGGGAKNIQYF.